This T cell receptor (beta chain) originates from a study of cytomegalovirus exposure and HLA in healthy donors. Points from the study as a whole: Reportedly, a later analysis found an Asian-associated ancestry cluster had fewer N-insertions than the roughly 700-donor mean. Rarity characterized most TCR sequences, yet some public TCRs appeared in many donors. Earlier results showed most TCR beta V segments being productive about 87% or about 30% of the time. More clonal expansion characterized HLA-associated TCR beta chains than equally common others in a later analysis.

This clone has only a few counts. The antigen is unknown. 60 Vbeta and 13 Jbeta primers were used in PCR. The assay was immunoSEQ multiplex PCR, and TCRdb's table has in-frame clones only and misses some. This table holds nearly 110,000 clones, over 60% found once. The CDR3 consists of 15 residues. The source material was PBMCs. This TCR came from a male donor in good health and CMV-seronegative. The V gene is TRBV21-1, the J gene TRBJ2-5; the table gives TRBD2 as D, unverified against the DNA. TRBV21-1 is assigned pseudogene status. This chain's CDR3 is CASSKKSLDGETQYF. CDR3 bases: TGTGCCAGCAGCAAAAAGAGTCTCGACGGGGAGACCCAGTACTTC.